A single sample gave rise to the 26 T cell receptor beta chains below, sequenced in a study of blood T cell repertoires in COVID-19. Sequencing was performed with immunoSEQ multiplex PCR; in TCRdb, only in-frame clones are kept and a portion is missing. The repertoire has 150,000 to 200,000 clones, 70% to 90% of them found once; the top ten carry about 22%. Material: peripheral blood. The source of these receptors is a man aged 60 to 75 with active or convalescent COVID-19.

V usage is TRBV6-5 and J usage is TRBJ1-1; D gene ambiguous. Germline V gives CDR1 MNHEY, CDR2 SVGAGI. This CDR3 comprises 14 residues. Trimming pared 5 bases from V and 2 bases from J, leaving 12 bases between. The CDR3 nucleotides read TGTGCCAGCAGTCCCCAGAACCTCAACACTGAAGCTTTCTTT. Its protein product is CASSPQNLNTEAFF.

V gene TRBV5-1 combines with J gene TRBJ1-6; 8 bases are a match to TRBD1. CDR1 and CDR2 from the germline V gene are SGHRS and YFSETQ. The CDR3 spans 14 residues. Trimming at V came to 5 bases and at J to 7 bases, leaving 5 bases not matched to a gene. The CDR3 here is CASSGGQGNSPLHF. The CDR3 nucleotides read TGCGCCAGCAGTGGAGGACAGGGAAATTCACCCCTCCACTTT.

This rearrangement joins TRBV7-6 to TRBJ2-3, with 7 bases matching TRBD2. With V trimmed by 2 bases and J by 2 bases, 7 bases remained unmatched. CDR3 length: 16 residues. CDR1 is SGHVS, CDR2 FNYEAQ, per germline. This chain's CDR3 is CASSLTASGFTDTQYF. The DNA for the CDR3 is TGTGCCAGCAGCTTAACGGCTAGCGGATTCACAGATACGCAGTATTTT.

The chain is built from TRBV5-1 and TRBJ1-5; 7 bases map to TRBD1. This CDR3 has 15 residues. Germline CDR1 and CDR2: SGHRS and YFSETQ. V trimming: 2 bases; J trimming: 5 bases; junction bases outside the gene matches: 7. The CDR3 region is CASSLRAGGDQPQHF. Here the CDR3 DNA reads TGCGCCAGCAGCTTAAGAGCAGGGGGTGATCAGCCCCAGCATTTT. The full variable domain, rest sourced from reference TRBV5-1 and TRBJ1-5, is KAGVTQTPRYLIKTRGQQVTLSCSPISGHRSVSWYQQTPGQGLQFLFEYFSETQRNKGNFPGRFSGRQFSNSRSEMNVSTLELGDSALYLCASSLRAGGDQPQHFGDGTRLSIL.

This clone was counted a single time. V is TRBV6-6 and J is TRBJ2-7, with D possibly being TRBD2 (6 bases). Trimming shortened V by 6 bases and J by 4 bases, and 16 bases separated the two germline ends. CDR3 length: 14 amino acids. In germline, CDR1 is MNHNY, CDR2 SVGAGI (reference sequence). This CDR3 is CASRGGLAWYEQYF. The CDR3 DNA follows: TGTGCCAGCAGGGGGGGACTTGCGTGGTACGAGCAGTACTTC.

The chain employs TRBV3-1 (or the pseudogene TRBV3-2) and TRBJ1-1, with 7 bases lining up with TRBD1. In germline, CDR1 is LGHDT, CDR2 YNNKEL (reference sequence). V lost 6 bases and J lost 1; bases outside the gene matches: 5. The CDR3 consists of 14 residues. The CDR3 is CASRPGGTNTEAFF. CDR3 bases: TGTGCCAGCAGGCCAGGGGGTACGAACACTGAAGCTTTCTTT.

V is TRBV5-1 and J is TRBJ2-2; TRBD1 matches at 7 bases. V gave up 3 bases and J gave up 3 bases; unmatched junction bases: 14. The CDR3 length is 18 residues. CDR1 and CDR2 (germline): SGHRS, YFSETQ. The CDR3 sequence: CASSYHHSTGPDTGELFF. The CDR3 DNA reads as TGCGCCAGCAGCTACCACCACTCGACAGGGCCCGACACCGGGGAGCTGTTTTTT.

The genes are TRBV5-1 and TRBJ1-1; D gene uncertain. CDR3 length: 17 residues. CDR1 is SGHRS and CDR2 is YFSETQ in the germline V gene. The V end lost 0 bases, the J end lost 3 bases, and 18 bases lay between the germline ends. The CDR3 sequence is CASSLVGRIQGDTEAFF. DNA of the CDR3: TGCGCCAGCAGCTTGGTCGGGAGGATTCAAGGAGACACTGAAGCTTTCTTT.

The chain carries TRBV29-1 and TRBJ2-7, with 8 bases identical to TRBD1. The germline gives CDR1 SQVTM, CDR2 ANQGSEA. This CDR3 contains 12 residues. Losses at the gene ends were 7 bases for V and 3 bases for J; bases not matched to a gene: 5. CDR3 sequence: CSASGTGYEQYF. The CDR3 DNA reads TGCAGCGCCTCCGGGACAGGCTACGAGCAGTACTTC.

The chain is built from TRBV29-1 and TRBJ2-3, with D possibly being TRBD2 (6 bases). The germline V gene has CDR1 SQVTM and CDR2 ANQGSEA. Trimming removed 7 bases from V and 2 bases from J, with 16 bases in between. The CDR3 has 14 residues. The CDR3: CSGGLAGTTDTQYF. CDR3 DNA: TGCAGCGGCGGACTTGCGGGAACCACAGATACGCAGTATTTT.

The V gene is TRBV30, the J gene TRBJ2-1, with TRBD2 identical over 10 bases. Germline V gene sequence: CDR1 GTSNPN, CDR2 SVGIG (reference sequence). V was clipped by 4 bases and J by 0 bases; unmatched bases: 12. The length of the CDR3 is 18 residues. The CDR3 region is CAWTSHSSGGGSYNEQFF. The CDR3 DNA reads TGTGCCTGGACCAGCCACTCTAGCGGGGGAGGCTCCTACAATGAGCAGTTCTTC.

Only one count was recorded for this clone. This rearrangement joins TRBV2 to TRBJ2-5; perhaps TRBD1 as D (6 bases). Trimming pared 2 bases from V and 4 bases from J, leaving 11 bases between. The germline V gene has CDR1 SNHLY and CDR2 FYNNEI. The CDR3 is made up of 14 amino acids. Here the CDR3 reads CASSEQGPAETQYF. The CDR3 DNA reads as TGTGCCAGCAGTGAACAGGGGCCGGCAGAGACCCAGTACTTC.

The rearrangement uses TRBV2 and TRBJ1-3; 7 nucleotides line up with TRBD1. Losses at the gene ends were 3 bases for V and 7 bases for J; bases not matched to a gene: 6. The CDR3 extends over 14 amino acids. CDR1 SNHLY and CDR2 FYNNEI come from the germline V gene. The CDR3 DNA sequence: TGTGCCAGCAGTGACCCCGGACAGGTTAACACCATATATTTT. Translating gives CASSDPGQVNTIYF.

Many counts were recorded for this clone. This rearrangement joins TRBV6-6 to TRBJ2-7, with 9 bases lining up with TRBD1. After removal of 0 bases from V and 5 bases from J, the junction contained 5 bases not matched to a gene. Germline CDR1 MNHNY, CDR2 SVGAGI (reference sequence). This CDR3 contains 15 residues. The CDR3 DNA is TGTGCCAGCAGTTACTCGGGACAGGGTATTAACGAGCAGTACTTC. This codes for CASSYSGQGINEQYF.

This rearrangement joins TRBV23-1 to TRBJ2-7, with D unresolved. TRBV23-1 is treated as an ORF (open reading frame) with a function not yet certain. This CDR3 region has 10 residues. Trimming took 9 bases from V and 2 from J, leaving 5 bases between them. CDR3 in DNA: TGCGCCAGGGCAACCTACGAGCAGTACTTC. Amino acids: CARATYEQYF.

V is TRBV6-5 and J is TRBJ1-6; the D is unclear. This CDR3 comprises 14 residues. CDR1 is MNHEY and CDR2 is SVGAGI in the germline V gene. Trimming pared 2 bases from V and 10 bases from J, leaving 12 bases between. The DNA of the CDR3 is TGTGCCAGCAGTTACGACTCGGGGAGCTCACCCCTCCACTTT. Translated: CASSYDSGSSPLHF.

The rearrangement uses TRBV29-1 and TRBJ1-1; D is perhaps TRBD1 (5 bases). V was clipped by 4 bases and J by 0 bases, with 21 bases between them. CDR3 length: 17 residues. Germline V CDR1 and CDR2: SQVTM, ANQGSEA. CDR3 DNA sequence: TGCAGCGTTGCAGGAAGTGGGGGAGGTTCAATGAACACTGAAGCTTTCTTT. As protein: CSVAGSGGGSMNTEAFF.

The chain has TRBV11-2 and TRBJ2-5, with D perhaps matching TRBD2 (5 bases). V was trimmed by 4 bases and J by 2 bases, leaving 17 bases between them. The CDR3 is 16 amino acids. Per germline, CDR1 SGHAT and CDR2 FQNNGV. The CDR3, as DNA: TGTGCCAGCAGCTCCCACGTAGGGAGACGGCAAGAGACCCAGTACTTC. Its protein product is CASSSHVGRRQETQYF.

V gene TRBV7-3 combines with J gene TRBJ2-3; tentative D call: TRBD1 (7 bases). The germline V gene has CDR1 SGHTA and CDR2 FQGTGA. Trimming stripped 5 bases from V and 2 bases from J, with 17 bases between. CDR3 length equals 16 residues. DNA of the CDR3: TGTGCCAGCAGCCCCCAAGGGGGGACAGTCACAGATACGCAGTATTTT. Amino acids: CASSPQGGTVTDTQYF.

The rearrangement links TRBV5-4 to TRBJ2-7; 10 nucleotides match TRBD2. This CDR3 has 13 amino acids. Germline lookup yields CDR1 SGHNT and CDR2 YYREEE (reference sequence). The V segment lost 4 bases and the J segment 5 bases; nucleotides outside the gene matches: 3. For the CDR3, the DNA is TGTGCCAGCAGCCCGGGACTAGCGAACGAGCAGTACTTC. Translating it yields CASSPGLANEQYF.

This clone was observed once. The chain links TRBV18 to TRBJ2-2; D is uncertain. The ends were cut back, 2 bases at V and 0 bases at J, with 13 bases in the middle. This CDR3 comprises 17 residues. Germline V CDR1 and CDR2: KGHSH, LQKENI. Here the CDR3 reads CASSPTVPTPNTGELFF. In DNA form, the CDR3 reads TGTGCCAGCTCACCAACGGTGCCGACTCCGAACACCGGGGAGCTGTTTTTT.

This clone was seen only once. The chain uses TRBV5-1 and TRBJ2-3; 7 bases agree with TRBD2. Looked up from germline, CDR1 is SGHRS and CDR2 is YFSETQ. The trim removed 4 bases at V and 6 bases at J, leaving 14 bases unmatched. The CDR3 is 16 amino acids. CDR3 in DNA: TGCGCCAGCAGCACCTATTCCCGGGGGGACGGGGATACGCAGTATTTT. The encoded protein is CASSTYSRGDGDTQYF.

The chain combines TRBV5-1 with TRBJ2-2; 12 nucleotides agree with TRBD1. Germline lookup yields CDR1 SGHRS and CDR2 YFSETQ. Trimming cost V 5 bases and J 4 bases; bases outside gene matches: 3. This CDR3 contains 15 residues. DNA for the CDR3: TGCGCCAGCAGGGGGACAGGGGGCATCACCGGGGAGCTGTTTTTT. Residues: CASRGTGGITGELFF.

The genes are TRBV4-2 and TRBJ2-1; maybe TRBD2 (5 bases). Trimming removed 2 bases at V and 6 bases at J, with 17 bases between. This CDR3 has 16 amino acids. Germline assignment: CDR1 LGHNA and CDR2 YNFKEQ. The CDR3 DNA follows: TGTGCCAGCAGCCAATCAGACCGGGGAGAGGCCAATGAGCAGTTCTTC. It specifies CASSQSDRGEANEQFF.

As regards this clone: One end of the junction varies from germline; a read error may be responsible. The chain has TRBV11-2 and TRBJ1-2; maybe TRBD1 (6 bases). Germline V CDR1 and CDR2: SGHAT, FQNNGV. The CDR3 sequence is 14 residues long. The CDR3 bases are TGTGCCAGCAGCTTAGGGGGACATAACGGCCGGAAGGACTTC. Translation: CASSLGGHNGRKDF.

The chain couples TRBV18 to TRBJ1-4; TRBD1 matches 7 bases. The CDR3 contains 16 residues. The germline V gene has CDR1 KGHSH and CDR2 LQKENI. The J segment lost 0 bases and the V segment lost 5 bases, leaving 6 bases of the junction unmatched. The CDR3 loop reads CASSSGQAATNEKLFF. CDR3 bases: TGTGCCAGCTCATCCGGACAGGCAGCAACTAATGAAAAACTGTTTTTT.